A single sample gave rise to the 29 T cell receptor delta chains below, sequenced in a study of gamma-delta T cells after stem cell transplantation. TCRdb processed the RT-PCR reads again with the CATT caller. The repertoire includes fewer than 2,000 delta-chain clones, under 20% of them detected once, and about 30% sits in the top ten. Source material: gamma-delta T cells. The receptors come from a human donor. It is not recorded whose cells these are; they may come from a transplant donor.

A note on this clone: A single base is all that separates this from a far larger clone, so a read error is likely. This rearrangement joins TRDV2 to TRDJ3; 10 bases are shared with TRDD3. CDR3 length: 21 amino acids. The V and J ends lost 3 bases and 0 bases, in that order; junction bases with no gene match: 13. Germline assignment: CDR1 GEAIGNYY and CDR2 EKD. The CDR3 spells CACDAAPLGDPSSWDTRQMFF. The CDR3 DNA sequence: TGTGCCTGTGACGCCGCCCCACTGGGGGATCCGAGCTCCTGGGACACCCGACAGATGTTTTTC.

This clone was detected only a few times. A far bigger clonotype differs at one base, so this is likely a read error. This sample also contains other DNA sequences that code for the same CDR3. This chain links TRDV2 with TRDJ1; D is uncertain. Trimming removed 4 bases at V and 1 base at J, with 21 bases between. Germline CDR1 reads GEAIGNYY; CDR2 reads EKD. The CDR3 runs 17 residues. CDR3 sequence (DNA): TGTGCCTGTGAGACCTTACCTTTCGATAAAAGCACCGATAAACTCATCTTT. Protein: CACETLPFDKSTDKLIF.

Notes on this clone: TCRdb attributes to this sequence the protein of a much larger clone, which differs from the DNA translation at residue 15; a read error is likely, and the protein displayed is translated from the DNA. The chain has TRDV2 and TRDJ1; a weak D match, TRDD3 (6 bases). CDR3 length: 20 residues. Between the trimmed V and J ends, which lost 0 bases and 4 bases, there was a span of 29 bases. Germline V CDR1 and CDR2: GEAIGNYY, EKD. The chain's CDR3 is CACDTVSSRSGEEGNDKLIF. The CDR3 region has the DNA TGTGCCTGTGACACCGTTTCATCCAGGTCGGGGGAGGAAGGCAACGATAAACTCATCTTT.

This clone was detected only a few times. Given a far larger clone just one base away, this is likely a sequencing read error. This chain joins TRDV2 and TRDJ1, with 7 bases fitting TRDD3. Germline V CDR1 and CDR2: GEAIGNYY, EKD. J lost 0 bases, V lost 2 bases, and 26 bases had no gene match. The CDR3 length is 22 residues. The CDR3 DNA reads as TGTGCCTGTGACAGGGTGAGGACGGACTGGGGATTAGGAGGTTGGTACACCGATAAACTCATCTTT. Residues: CACDRVRTDWGLGGWYTDKLIF.

This clone was seen only a few times. TCRdb's protein for this DNA is that of a much larger clone and differs from the translation at residue 10, likely a read error; the protein shown is the DNA translation. The chain has TRDV2 and TRDJ1; TRDD3 is a possible D gene (5 bases). The V end was cut by 2 bases, the J end by 4 bases, with 22 bases between. In germline, CDR1 is GEAIGNYY, CDR2 EKD. CDR3 size: 17 residues. DNA of the CDR3: TGTGCCTGTGACAGGCTCCCTGTACTGGAGGAGGACGATAAACTCATCTTT. The encoded protein is CACDRLPVLEEDDKLIF.

This clone was picked up a small number of times. This likely traces to a read error, being one base from a far larger clone. The same CDR3 is also encoded by other DNA sequences in this sample. The V call is TRDV2, the J call TRDJ1, with 7 bases fitting TRDD3. CDR3 size: 15 residues. CDR1 and CDR2 (germline): GEAIGNYY, EKD. The CDR3 is CACDRLGESTDKLIF. The CDR3 DNA follows: TGTGCCTGTGATCGCTTGGGGGAGAGCACCGATAAACTCATATTT.

As for this clone: TCRdb has a much larger clone's protein, which differs at residue 5 from the translation of this DNA, likely because of a read error; what is shown is the protein translated from the DNA. V and J are TRDV2 and TRDJ1; TRDD3 aligns across 9 bases. V gave up 3 bases and J gave up 3 bases; unmatched junction bases: 13. CDR3 length: 17 amino acids. Germline CDR1 is GEAIGNYY and CDR2 is EKD. The CDR3 is CACDYIDGGILSDKLIF. The CDR3 DNA is TGTGCCTGTGACTATATAGACGGGGGGATACTTTCCGATAAACTCATCTTT.

Details on this clone: TCRdb's listed protein matches a much larger clone and diverges from this DNA's translation at residue 5, likely through a read error; the protein shown comes from the DNA. The rearrangement links TRDV2 to TRDJ1; 9 nucleotides align to TRDD3. V dropped 2 bases and J dropped 4; count of bases not matched to a gene: 13. CDR3 length equals 17 residues. Germline V lookup: CDR1 GEAIGNYY, CDR2 EKD. The CDR3 DNA reads as TGTGCCTGTGACATGCTCCCTGTACTGGGGGAGGACGATAAACTCATCTTT. This codes for CACDMLPVLGEDDKLIF.

The table lists this clone with a few counts. Possible read error: a much larger clone is one base away. The chain couples TRDV2 to TRDJ1, with a possible D match to TRDD3 (6 bases). Deletions cut 0 bases from V and 1 base from J, with 35 bases between. This CDR3 spans 23 amino acids. Per the germline V gene, CDR1 is GEAIGNYY and CDR2 is EKD. The CDR3 loop reads CACDTVKSDPNVGVVHLTDKLIF. The CDR3 region has the DNA TGTGCCTGTGACACCGTTAAGTCCGATCCTAACGTGGGGGTCGTCCATCTCACCGATAAACTCATCTTT.

This clone was counted a few times. It is likely a read error: a sequence one base away is far more abundant. V usage is TRDV2 and J usage is TRDJ1, with 9 nucleotides matching TRDD3. Germline values: CDR1 GEAIGNYY, CDR2 EKD. CDR3 size: 17 residues. CDR3 nucleotides: TGTGCCTGTGACCCAGTACTGGGGGACTCACACACCGATAAACGCATCTTT. Translating gives CACDPVLGDSHTDKRIF.

Note on this clone: The protein recorded in TCRdb matches a much larger clone and deviates from this DNA's translation at residue 12, suggesting a read error; the protein here is obtained by translating the DNA. J is TRDJ1 and V is TRDV2; TRDD3 might be the D (6 bases). There are 20 residues in the CDR3. The germline V gene has CDR1 GEAIGNYY and CDR2 EKD. Trimming removed 3 bases from V and 1 base from J, with 29 bases in between. CDR3 DNA: TGTGCCTGTGACTTGATGTCGGCGGGGCTGGGGTATACATCCACCGATAAACTCATCTTT. Amino acid sequence: CACDLMSAGLGYTSTDKLIF.

This clone turned up a few times. TCRdb has a much larger clone's protein, which differs at residue 4 from the translation of this DNA, likely because of a read error; what is shown is the protein translated from the DNA. This chain uses TRDV2 with TRDJ1; either TRDD2 or TRDD3 may fit D (7 bases each). The CDR3 extends over 19 amino acids. CDR1 GEAIGNYY and CDR2 EKD come from the germline V gene. Trimming removed 4 bases from V and 4 bases from J, with 30 bases in between. The CDR3 coding sequence is TGTGCCTGTGAAACGGCGGGCTTTCCTACTGGGGCTTATGGCGATAAACTCATCTTT. This sequence encodes CACETAGFPTGAYGDKLIF.

This clone is categorized as large. The rearrangement joins TRDV2 to TRDJ1, with TRDD3 matching 8 bases. CDR1 is GEAIGNYY, CDR2 EKD, per germline. This CDR3 has 14 residues. V dropped 2 bases and J dropped 3; count of bases not matched to a gene: 4. The CDR3 nucleotides are TGTGCCTGTGACAAGGTGGGGGATCCCGATAAACTCATCTTT. This gives the protein CACDKVGDPDKLIF.

As regards this clone: A far larger clone is just one base off, so this is likely a read error. The rearrangement links TRDV2 to TRDJ1, with 10 bases aligning to TRDD3. CDR1 is GEAIGNYY, CDR2 EKD, per germline. V trimming: 3 bases; J trimming: 4 bases; junction bases outside the gene matches: 31. The CDR3 is made up of 23 amino acids. The CDR3 DNA reads TGTGCCTGTGACGGACTAAGGCCACGCAAAAAAGTCGAGCCTGGGGGATATAGCGATAAACTCATCTTT. Residues: CACDGLRPRKKVEPGGYSDKLIF.

Comment on this clone: Given a far larger clone just one base away, this is likely a sequencing read error. Other DNA sequences from this sample encode an identical CDR3 as well. This chain links TRDV2 with TRDJ2; D not resolved. The CDR3 runs 10 residues. The germline gives CDR1 GEAIGNYY, CDR2 EKD. CDR3 protein: CASLEAQLFF. For the CDR3, the DNA is TGCGCCTCGTTGGAGGCACAACTCTTCTTT.

This clone came up a few times. For this DNA, TCRdb reports the protein of a much larger clone, which diverges at residue 16, most likely from a read error; the protein presented here is translated directly from the DNA. The chain joins TRDV2 to TRDJ2; TRDD3 matches at 7 bases. In germline, CDR1 is GEAIGNYY, CDR2 EKD. The CDR3 is 19 amino acids. CDR3 sequence: CACDTVAGGPSPLTAPLFF. As DNA, the CDR3 is TGTGCCTGTGACACCGTGGCTGGGGGTCCCAGCCCTTTGACAGCACCACTCTTCTTT.

Sample share makes this clone large. This CDR3 is also generated by other DNA sequences in the sample. The chain couples TRDV2 to TRDJ1; TRDD3 matches 7 bases. The CDR3 extends over 17 amino acids. The germline CDR1 and CDR2 sequences are GEAIGNYY and EKD. After removal of 3 bases from V and 0 bases from J, the junction contained 12 bases not matched to a gene. CDR3 coding DNA: TGTGCCTGTGACCTTTTACTGGGGACCCAAGACACCGATAAACTCATCTTT. Translation: CACDLLLGTQDTDKLIF.

Only a few counts were recorded for this clone. The likely explanation is a read error, given a far larger clone one base away. This sample also contains other DNA sequences that code for the same CDR3. The V gene is TRDV2, the J gene TRDJ1; 7 bases agree with TRDD3. Trimming took 3 bases from V and 3 from J; bases not matched to a gene: 15. The CDR3 runs 17 residues. Germline CDR1 reads GEAIGNYY; CDR2 reads EKD. The CDR3 loop reads CACDSIDGGILSDKLIF. CDR3 sequence (DNA): TGTGCCTGTGACTCTATAGACGGGGGGATCCTTTCCGATAAACTCATCTTT.

Notes on this clone: The translation of this DNA and the TCRdb protein of a much larger clone differ at residue 3, probably owing to a read error; the protein shown here is translated from the DNA. This chain connects TRDV2 to TRDJ1; 13 nucleotides match TRDD3. The germline CDR1 and CDR2 sequences are GEAIGNYY and EKD. This CDR3 spans 18 amino acids. The CDR3 DNA sequence: TGTGCCGGTGACCCACTGGGGGATACGCGCTCGTACACCGATAAACTCATCTTT. Amino acid sequence: CAGDPLGDTRSYTDKLIF.

This clone was seen a handful of times. It differs at one base from a far larger clone, so likely a read error. The sample contains more than one DNA sequence encoding this CDR3. The chain carries TRDV2 and TRDJ1; TRDD3 might be the D (6 bases). Looked up from germline, CDR1 is GEAIGNYY and CDR2 is EKD. This CDR3 has 18 residues. Trimming cost V 3 bases and J 0 bases, with 22 bases left between them. CDR3 nucleotides: TGTGCCTGTGACCCACTGGGTGATACGCGCTCGTACACCGATAAACTCATCTTT. Residues: CACDPLGDTRSYTDKLIF.

This clone turned up a few times. This DNA's translation and the protein TCRdb lists, from a much larger clone, do not match at residue 6, likely due to a read error; the protein shown is translated from the DNA. The genes are TRDV2 and TRDJ1, with D perhaps being TRDD2 or TRDD3 (7 bases each). CDR1 and CDR2 (germline): GEAIGNYY, EKD. This CDR3 has 19 residues. The ends were cut back, 1 base at V and 4 bases at J, with 27 bases in the middle. The chain's CDR3 is CACDTTGFPTGAYGDKLIF. In DNA, the CDR3 is TGTGCCTGTGACACGACGGGCTTTCCTACTGGGGCTTATGGCGATAAACTCATCTTT.

In regard to this clone: TCRdb's entry gives the protein of a much larger clone, which mismatches this DNA's translation at residue 12, likely from a read error; the protein reported here is translated from the DNA. This chain connects TRDV2 to TRDJ1, with 9 nucleotides matching TRDD3. Germline values: CDR1 GEAIGNYY, CDR2 EKD. This CDR3 has 14 residues. The CDR3 sequence is CACDRMGDKTKHIF. The CDR3 DNA is TGTGCCTGTGATCGCATGGGGGATAAGACAAAACACATCTTT.

This clone was seen more than once but under ten times. The chain carries TRDV2 and TRDJ1; 13 positions match TRDD3. The CDR3 extends over 16 amino acids. CDR1 is GEAIGNYY, CDR2 EKD, per germline. The trim removed 3 bases at V and 0 bases at J, leaving 3 bases unmatched. The DNA for the CDR3 is TGTGCCTGTGACTATACTGGGGGATACGACACCGATAAACTCATCTTT. Protein sequence: CACDYTGGYDTDKLIF.

This clone was counted between two and nine times. With only one base between it and a far larger clone, this is likely a read error. The V and J genes are TRDV2 and TRDJ3; TRDD3 aligns across 10 bases. Germline-derived CDR1 and CDR2 are GEAIGNYY and EKD. V dropped 5 bases and J dropped 3; count of bases not matched to a gene: 18. CDR3 length: 21 amino acids. The CDR3 loop reads CACGTIGNWGMNDWDTRQMFF. The CDR3 DNA reads TGTGCCTGTGGCACAATCGGTAACTGGGGGATGAATGACTGGGACACCCGACAGATGTTTTTC.

A note on this clone: The translation of this DNA and the TCRdb protein of a much larger clone differ at residue 4, probably owing to a read error; the protein shown here is translated from the DNA. This rearrangement joins TRDV2 to TRDJ1, with TRDD3 matching 8 bases. The length of the CDR3 is 20 residues. Germline loops: CDR1 GEAIGNYY, CDR2 EKD. This CDR3 is CACVTVEMGDPNLNTDKLIF. DNA for the CDR3: TGTGCCTGTGTCACCGTTGAGATGGGGGATCCAAACTTAAACACCGATAAACTCATCTTT.

This clone has more than one count but fewer than ten. A much bigger clone sits one base away, suggesting this may be a read error. This rearrangement joins TRDV2 to TRDJ1; 8 bases align to TRDD3. Unmatched junction bases numbered 17, after V lost 0 bases and J lost 0 bases. This CDR3 is built from 20 residues. Germline CDR1 is GEAIGNYY and CDR2 is EKD. CDR3 in DNA: TGTGCCTGTGACACCGTCACTGGGGGTTCCCCTCCTGAGTACACCGATAAACTCATCTTT. Encoded protein: CACDTVTGGSPPEYTDKLIF.

A word on this clone: This likely reflects a read error, since a far larger clone is one base away. V is TRDV2 and J is TRDJ1, with D perhaps matching TRDD3 (6 bases). Germline-derived CDR1 and CDR2 are GEAIGNYY and EKD. The CDR3 runs 14 residues. The V gene lost 4 bases and the J gene lost 4 bases, with 15 bases spanning the gap. CDR3 nucleotide sequence: TGTGCCTGTGAACCAATGGGGATCCGCGATAAACTCATCTTT. It encodes CACEPMGIRDKLIF.

As for this clone: TCRdb attributes to this sequence the protein of a much larger clone, which differs from the DNA translation at residue 4; a read error is likely, and the protein displayed is translated from the DNA. V usage is TRDV2 and J usage is TRDJ1; 9 bases agree with TRDD3. The CDR3 consists of 18 residues. With V trimmed by 4 bases and J by 0 bases, 14 bases remained unmatched. The germline V gene encodes CDR1 GEAIGNYY and CDR2 EKD. The CDR3 DNA reads TGTGCCTGTGAAAGGGTACTGGGGGACCCGACGGACACCGATAAACTCATCTTT. As protein: CACERVLGDPTDTDKLIF.

This clone was detected only a few times. This likely reflects a read error, since a far larger clone is one base away. Other DNA sequences within the sample encode an identical CDR3. The chain joins TRDV2 to TRDJ1, with 11 bases aligning to TRDD3. Unmatched junction bases numbered 18, after V lost 3 bases and J lost 1 base. The CDR3 totals 20 residues. CDR1 and CDR2 (germline): GEAIGNYY, EKD. CDR3 DNA sequence: TGTGCCTGTGACTTGATGTCTGCGGGGCTGGGGGATACATCCACCGATAAACTCATCTTT. Protein product: CACDLMSAGLGDTSTDKLIF.